This T cell receptor (beta chain) was captured in a study of T-cell reconstitution after alpha-beta-depleted transplantation in children. Note on this clonotype: Antigen unknown.

This CDR3 region has 14 residues. The V gene's germline CDR1 is DFQATT and CDR2 SNEGSKA (reference sequence). Trimming pared 6 bases from V and 0 bases from J, leaving 11 bases between. The TCRbeta library was prepared with unique molecular identifiers. TCRdb called the PCR reads again in MiXCR, with one record for every CDR3 protein. Altogether hundreds of thousands of distinct CDR3 sequences are present, over 10% being singletons, with the ten largest covering roughly 0.84%. Broader study findings: T cells produced anew were the main source of T-cell counts and diversity one year after transplant. Surviving recipient T cells and thymic progenitors produced the high day-60 TCRbeta diversity seen in some patients.

This sequence joins TRBV20-1 and TRBJ2-2; D call uncertain. The sequencing used PBMCs, collected before TCRalphabeta/CD19-depleted stem cell transplant. The sequence came from a girl aged 2 to 9 with congenital amegakaryocytic thrombocytopenia, due to receive a stem cell transplant. CDR3 region: CSALDFPNTGELFF. CDR3 DNA sequence: TGCAGTGCCCTCGACTTCCCGAACACCGGGGAGCTGTTTTTT.